These T cell receptor beta chains were read from a single sample in a study of blood T cell repertoires in COVID-19. Sequenced by immunoSEQ multiplex PCR; TCRdb stores in-frame clones only, minus some. Of some 30,000 clones listed, 85% to 90% were seen once; the top ten hold about 52%. Material for sequencing was peripheral blood. Receptor source: a human donor with acute or convalescent COVID-19. The donor label of this sample is uncertain. CDR3s include the opening cysteine and the closing phenylalanine or tryptophan. A D gene is named only where the DNA matches it firmly. Clone size is shown for a subset of rows, as once, few, many or a class of expanded clone.

J: TRBJ2-7
D: TRBD2
size: NA
V: TRBV12-3/TRBV12-4
DNA: TGTGCCAGCCGCGGGAGCTGGTACGAGCAGTACTTC
CDR3: CASRGSWYEQYF

J: TRBJ1-5
D: NA
size: NA
V: TRBV2
DNA: TGTGCCAGCAGCGAAAAGGCACAGTTGACCAATCAGCCCCAGCATTTT
CDR3: CASSEKAQLTNQPQHF

J: TRBJ2-1
D: TRBD1
size: NA
V: TRBV28
DNA: TGTGCCAGCAGTTCTCAGGGGGCAAATGAGCAGTTCTTC
CDR3: CASSSQGANEQFF

J: TRBJ2-2
D: TRBD1
size: NA
V: TRBV2
DNA: TGTGCCAGCCGCAGGGGGCGGGACGGGGAGCTGTTTTTT
CDR3: CASRRGRDGELFF

J: TRBJ2-7
D: NA
size: NA
V: TRBV29-1
DNA: TGCAGCGCGGTCGGGACTTCCTACGAGCAGTACTTC
CDR3: CSAVGTSYEQYF

J: TRBJ2-7
D: NA
size: NA
V: TRBV10-3
DNA: TGTGCCATCAGTGGAGGCTACGAGCAGTACTTC
CDR3: CAISGGYEQYF

J: TRBJ2-7
D: NA
size: NA
V: TRBV5-6
DNA: TGTGCCAGCAGCTTGGCGCGACTCCGATCCTACGAGCAGTACTTC
CDR3: CASSLARLRSYEQYF

J: TRBJ2-2
D: NA
size: NA
V: TRBV5-1
DNA: TGCGCCAGCAGTTATGACAGAGACACCGGGGAGCTGTTTTTT
CDR3: CASSYDRDTGELFF

J: TRBJ1-2
D: TRBD1
size: NA
V: TRBV12-3/TRBV12-4
DNA: TGTGCCAGCAGCCCAACAGGGGCGCGGGGCTACACCTTC
CDR3: CASSPTGARGYTF

J: TRBJ2-4
D: NA
size: NA
V: TRBV7-9
DNA: TGTGCCAGCAGCTTAACGGTAAACATTCAGTACTTC
CDR3: CASSLTVNIQYF

J: TRBJ1-5
D: TRBD1
size: once
V: TRBV19
DNA: TGTGCCAGTAGTGTGGTGGGACAGTCCGTAAAGCCCCAGCATTTT
CDR3: CASSVVGQSVKPQHF

J: TRBJ1-1
D: NA
size: NA
V: TRBV5-5
DNA: TGTGCCAGCAGCCCGATCCCAAGACAGTTCATGAACACTGAAGCTTTCTTT
CDR3: CASSPIPRQFMNTEAFF

J: TRBJ2-3
D: NA
size: once
V: TRBV11-3
DNA: TGTGCCAGCAGTCCTAGCACAGATACGCAGTATTTT
CDR3: CASSPSTDTQYF

J: TRBJ2-1
D: NA
size: NA
V: TRBV4-2
DNA: TGTGCCAGCAGCCAAGAGGGAGTCCCATCAAGATGGTTCTTC
CDR3: CASSQEGVPSRWFF

J: TRBJ2-3
D: TRBD1
size: NA
V: TRBV9
DNA: TGTGCCAGCAGCGTAGGAGGGGGCCCAGATACGCAGTATTTT
CDR3: CASSVGGGPDTQYF

J: TRBJ1-2
D: NA
size: NA
V: TRBV9
DNA: TGTGCCAGCAGCGAGAGGGCCACCCACAGGGTTACCTTC
CDR3: CASSERATHRVTF

J: TRBJ1-6
D: NA
size: once
V: TRBV4-1
DNA: TGCGCCAGCAGCCAAGATGGGCAGGGGAGTTCACCCCTCCACTTT
CDR3: CASSQDGQGSSPLHF

J: TRBJ1-5
D: TRBD1
size: NA
V: TRBV5-6
DNA: TGTGCCAGCAGCAGGGGCAGGGGGAATCAGCCCCAGCATTTT
CDR3: CASSRGRGNQPQHF

J: TRBJ2-7
D: NA
size: NA
V: TRBV6-2/TRBV6-3
DNA: TGTGCCAGCAGTTATGAGGGCGGGACGACCTACGAGCAGTACTTC
CDR3: CASSYEGGTTYEQYF

J: TRBJ1-5
D: NA
size: NA
V: TRBV7-8
DNA: TGTGCCAGCAGCCAGGGTACGGGGTTTTTTAGCAATCAGCCCCAGCATTTT
CDR3: CASSQGTGFFSNQPQHF

J: TRBJ1-1
D: TRBD1
size: NA
V: TRBV5-4
DNA: TGTGCCAGCAGCAGCACAGGGGGCTGGAACACTGAAGCTTTCTTT
CDR3: CASSSTGGWNTEAFF

J: TRBJ2-7
D: TRBD2
size: NA
V: TRBV6-5
DNA: TGTGCCAGCAGTTACAGGCTAGCGGGACACGAGCAGTACTTC
CDR3: CASSYRLAGHEQYF

J: TRBJ2-1
D: TRBD2
size: NA
V: TRBV29-1
DNA: TGCAGCCCCGGACTAGCGGGAGGGGAGCAGTTCTTC
CDR3: CSPGLAGGEQFF

J: TRBJ2-3
D: NA
size: NA
V: TRBV5-1
DNA: TGCGCCAGCAGCCAAGGACACGCTAGCACAGATACGCAGTATTTT
CDR3: CASSQGHASTDTQYF

J: TRBJ2-5
D: NA
size: NA
V: TRBV27
DNA: TGTGCCAGCAGTGAAGGCCATCCGGGAGTGTCGGAGACCCAGTACTTC
CDR3: CASSEGHPGVSETQYF

J: TRBJ2-5
D: NA
size: NA
V: TRBV5-1
DNA: TGCGCCAGCAGCCCGCTTCCACTGCAGGCAGAGACCCAGTACTTC
CDR3: CASSPLPLQAETQYF

J: TRBJ2-5
D: NA
size: NA
V: TRBV15
DNA: TGTGCCACCAGCAGAGATCAGGCAGCTGAGACCCAGTACTTC
CDR3: CATSRDQAAETQYF

J: TRBJ2-3
D: NA
size: NA
V: TRBV2
DNA: TGTGCCAGCAGTGAAGAGCCTGGGACTGGTTTTCGTTTT
CDR3: CASSEEPGTGFRF

J: TRBJ1-1
D: NA
size: NA
V: TRBV9
DNA: TGTGCCAGCAGCGTAGAGGAGGCGGGCACTGAAGCTTTCTTT
CDR3: CASSVEEAGTEAFF

J: TRBJ1-2
D: NA
size: NA
V: TRBV7-9
DNA: TGTGCCAGCAGCTTAACAGGGCCCAGCTATGGCTACACCTTC
CDR3: CASSLTGPSYGYTF

J: TRBJ2-6
D: NA
size: NA
V: TRBV24-1
DNA: TGTGCCACCAGTGATGGGGGGAGAGGGGCCAACGTCCTGACTTTC
CDR3: CATSDGGRGANVLTF

J: TRBJ1-2
D: NA
size: NA
V: TRBV7-8
DNA: TGTGCCAGCAGCTTAATCCTCGGTGGCTACACCTTC
CDR3: CASSLILGGYTF

J: TRBJ2-7
D: NA
size: NA
V: TRBV6-5
DNA: TGTGCCAGCAGTACTGCACGCTACGAGCAGTACTTC
CDR3: CASSTARYEQYF

J: TRBJ2-7
D: TRBD1
size: NA
V: TRBV5-1
DNA: TGCGCCAGCAGCTCTGGACAGGGCGGGTCCTACGAGCAGTACTTC
CDR3: CASSSGQGGSYEQYF

J: TRBJ1-3
D: TRBD1
size: NA
V: TRBV4-2
DNA: TGTGCCAGCAGCCAAGATACAGGGGCGCGGGCTGGAAACACCATATATTTT
CDR3: CASSQDTGARAGNTIYF

J: TRBJ2-7
D: TRBD2
size: NA
V: TRBV11-2
DNA: TGTGCCAGCAGCTGGGGAGGAGCTAGCGGGAGAATCTACGAGCAGTACTTC
CDR3: CASSWGGASGRIYEQYF

J: TRBJ2-3
D: TRBD2
size: NA
V: TRBV10-3
DNA: TGTGCCATCAGTGAGGATCGAACTAGCGGGAGCGCAGATACGCAGTATTTT
CDR3: CAISEDRTSGSADTQYF

J: TRBJ1-5
D: NA
size: NA
V: TRBV15
DNA: TGTGCCACCAGCAGAGATGAGAGACAGAGCAATCAGCCCCAGCATTTT
CDR3: CATSRDERQSNQPQHF

J: TRBJ2-7
D: NA
size: NA
V: TRBV7-8
DNA: TGTGCCAGCAGCTTAGGGGCAGGGGTGAGGTACGAGCAGTACTTC
CDR3: CASSLGAGVRYEQYF

J: TRBJ2-3
D: NA
size: NA
V: TRBV5-4
DNA: TGTGCCAGCAGCTTGGAACCAGGGACAGCGGGCGCGCAGTATTTT
CDR3: CASSLEPGTAGAQYF

J: TRBJ2-2
D: TRBD1
size: NA
V: TRBV5-4
DNA: TGTGCCAGCAGCTTGGCTCGCAGGGGGCTCACCGGGGAGCTGTTTTTT
CDR3: CASSLARRGLTGELFF

J: TRBJ2-7
D: TRBD2
size: few
V: TRBV18
DNA: TGTGCCAGCTCACCAGGCGGCGGGAGACTCGAGCAGTACTTC
CDR3: CASSPGGGRLEQYF

J: TRBJ2-7
D: NA
size: NA
V: TRBV3-1/TRBV3-2
DNA: TGTGCCAGCCGGCTGGAGCTAGTCGGGTCCGAGCAGTACTTC
CDR3: CASRLELVGSEQYF

J: TRBJ2-1
D: NA
size: NA
V: TRBV12-3/TRBV12-4
DNA: TGTGCCAGCAGTTTAGCTGACTTAAAGTTCTTC
CDR3: CASSLADLKFF

J: TRBJ1-5
D: TRBD1
size: few
V: TRBV6-5
DNA: TGTGCCAGCCAGCAGGTCAGGGGGGGCAATCAGCCCCAGCATTTT
CDR3: CASQQVRGGNQPQHF

J: TRBJ2-3
D: TRBD2
size: NA
V: TRBV29-1
DNA: TGCAGCTCGAATGCCGGGCTAGCGGGAGGCGCAGATACGCAGTATTTT
CDR3: CSSNAGLAGGADTQYF

J: TRBJ2-5
D: NA
size: NA
V: TRBV5-6
DNA: TGTGCCAGCAGCTCGCGTCCGGGATTGGAGACCCAGTACTTC
CDR3: CASSSRPGLETQYF

J: TRBJ2-3
D: TRBD2
size: NA
V: TRBV6-2/TRBV6-3
DNA: TGTGCCAGCAGCACCCCGGGACTAGCGGGGGGGCTTGATACGCAGTATTTT
CDR3: CASSTPGLAGGLDTQYF

J: TRBJ2-7
D: NA
size: once
V: TRBV6-2/TRBV6-3
DNA: TGTGCCAGCAGCCCCAGGTGGGGCCCCGCTGAAGAGCAGTACTTC
CDR3: CASSPRWGPAEEQYF

J: TRBJ1-1
D: TRBD1
size: NA
V: TRBV2
DNA: TGTGCCAGCAGTGGGGACAGGGTAGGCACTGAAGCTTTCTTT
CDR3: CASSGDRVGTEAFF

J: TRBJ1-2
D: NA
size: NA
V: TRBV18
DNA: TGTGCCAGCTCACCTCGGGACACTAACTATGGCTACACCTTC
CDR3: CASSPRDTNYGYTF

J: TRBJ1-2
D: NA
size: NA
V: TRBV7-9
DNA: TGTGCCAGCACCGAGGGATGGAATGGCTACACCTTC
CDR3: CASTEGWNGYTF

J: TRBJ1-1
D: NA
size: NA
V: TRBV19
DNA: TGTGCCAGTAGTTCGTACGCCACAGAGAACACTGAAGCTTTCTTT
CDR3: CASSSYATENTEAFF

J: TRBJ2-7
D: TRBD1
size: NA
V: TRBV9
DNA: TGTGCCAGCAGCAGGACAGGCTACGAGCAGTACTTC
CDR3: CASSRTGYEQYF

J: TRBJ2-2
D: TRBD1
size: NA
V: TRBV5-5
DNA: TGTGCCAGCAGCTTCCGGGACAGGGCATGGGGAACCGGGGAGCTGTTTTTT
CDR3: CASSFRDRAWGTGELFF

J: TRBJ2-1
D: NA
size: NA
V: TRBV19
DNA: TGTGCCACAACCAACCGGGACTCCACCTACAATGAGCAGTTCTTC
CDR3: CATTNRDSTYNEQFF

J: TRBJ1-6
D: NA
size: few
V: TRBV6-2/TRBV6-3
DNA: TGTGCCAGCAGTTACCAGGGGATTACTTCACCCCTCCACTTT
CDR3: CASSYQGITSPLHF

J: TRBJ2-2
D: NA
size: once
V: TRBV19
DNA: TGTGCCAGTAGTATCTCCAGGGGGGAGACCGGGGAGCTGTTTTTT
CDR3: CASSISRGETGELFF

J: TRBJ1-5
D: NA
size: NA
V: TRBV19
DNA: TGTGCCAGTAGTTCATCAGGGTTGGAGGGGCAGCCCCAGCATTTT
CDR3: CASSSSGLEGQPQHF

J: TRBJ2-1
D: NA
size: NA
V: TRBV13
DNA: TGTGCCAGCAGGCGAATTAACGATGAGCAGTTCTTC
CDR3: CASRRINDEQFF